This T cell receptor beta chain was captured by sequencing in a study of T cell responses to AZD1222 COVID-19 vaccine listed by TCRdb under 2021. The study in broad terms: Because spike-specific TCR depth and breadth did not differ between the two schedules, AZD1222 recipients who got a second dose at roughly 4 weeks were pooled with those who got a second dose at roughly 12 weeks. A total of 230 to 250 trial participants underwent TCR sequencing, of whom 200 to 220 received two doses of AZD1222 and some 25 received two doses of the MenACWY control vaccine. Enrollment into the trials was organized by age into subgroups of 18-55, 56-69 and 70-plus years, and those subgroups contained roughly 140, 27 and 60 TCR-sequenced participants, respectively.

This specimen's time point label, interpreted: baseline before first vaccination. The vaccinee samples were drawn from two UK trials, COV001 and COV002, one of which was a single-blind randomized controlled phase 2/3 trial testing AZD1222 (ChAdOx1 nCoV-19) in healthy adults. For TCRbeta chain sequencing, PBMC samples were collected from trial participants at day 0 and at day 28 after the second dose. V is reduced by 1 base and J by 2 bases, leaving a spacing of 8 bases between them. CDR1 is given as GTSNPN and CDR2 as SVGIG, both from the germline V gene (reference sequence). Taken from cysteine to phenylalanine, the CDR3 has 13 residues. The DNA shown is the 39-base CDR3, in frame from base 1. The CDR3 regions of human TCRbeta chains were subjected to immunosequencing. The original pipeline was this. Repertoire TCRs were checked for matches against a reference library of SARS-CoV-2-specific TCRs that had been generated using the MIRA antigen-specificity platform. Breadth was defined as the fraction of unique TCRs that were SARS-CoV-2-associated, and depth was defined as the fraction of total T cells that were SARS-CoV-2-associated. Each spike-specific TCR was assigned to its reactive spike region and to a CD4 or CD8 class using the MIRA data. Log10-transformed breadth and depth values were compared by one-way ANOVA with Sidak's multiple comparisons tests. TCRdb holds this immuneACCESS table with in-frame rearrangements only. Some clones are missing; in checked studies, unresolved V genes explain under half, and the rest has no known cause. V and J calls and clone size follow that table, whereas D and trimming were derived from the DNA. This sample has some 160,000 clones in its table, and approximately 92% of those were observed once. The top ten hold around 1.5% of the sample.

Overall study outcomes, separate from this receptor: Vaccine-associated CD4 TCRs spanned the whole spike protein, with dominant responses in regions 160-218 and 743-854. Reportedly, close to half of the unique spike-specific TCRs recognized epitopes lying outside the regions that are mutated in the B.1.351 and B.1.1.7 variants. In the small 56-69-year group, the increase in depth fell short of significance, most likely because of low power. Most participants were white British and females outnumbered males, and the authors suggested that clonal diversity may have been underestimated. Spike-specific TCR breadth and depth rose significantly after two AZD1222 doses compared with day 0 and with MenACWY recipients. No day 14 peak-response samples were available, so repertoires were characterized only after the peak T cell response. Conclusions about previously exposed vaccinees were limited because only six or seven AZD1222 recipients were SARS-CoV-2 seropositive at baseline.

About this clone itself: The antigen it recognizes is unknown. Base quality data are lacking; no much larger clone is found one base away.

The chain is assembled from TRBV30 and TRBJ1-2; too little of a D gene remains to name it. The source is an adult in good health. The source material was peripheral blood, sampled on day 0 of AZD1222 vaccination. The CDR3 is CAWSEIPNYGYTF. The sequenced DNA is TGTGCCTGGAGTGAGATCCCGAACTATGGCTACACCTTC.